A selection of T cell receptor beta chains follows, all from one sample in a study of blood T cell repertoires in COVID-19. Using immunoSEQ multiplex PCR, the repertoire was profiled, and TCRdb retains in-frame clones only, with some absent. Of about 290,000 clones listed, over 80% are singletons. Sequencing was carried out using peripheral blood. These receptors originate from a woman in her forties or fifties with active or convalescent COVID-19. CDR3s include the opening cysteine and the closing phenylalanine or tryptophan. The D gene is left open where the match is weak. Expanded clones get a size class; other rows say once, few or many, or leave the size out.

clone size	D gene	V gene	J gene	CDR3 DNA	CDR3 protein
.	.	TRBV5-1	TRBJ1-4	TGCGCCAGCAGCTTGGGGACAGAAGAAAAACTGTTTTTT	CASSLGTEEKLFF
many	.	TRBV2	TRBJ2-4	TGTGCCAGTGGAGGGAACATTCAGTACTTC	CASGGNIQYF
.	.	TRBV5-1	TRBJ2-7	TGCGCCAGCAGCTTGGCCCGGAGGGGAGAGCAGTACTTC	CASSLARRGEQYF
.	.	TRBV28	TRBJ1-1	TGTGCCACCACAGTAGGGAACACTGAAGCTTTCTTT	CATTVGNTEAFF
many	TRBD2	TRBV27	TRBJ2-4	TGTGCCAGCAGAGCAGCGGGAGGCCCCCCAGCCAAAAACATTCAGTACTTC	CASRAAGGPPAKNIQYF
few	TRBD1	TRBV7-8	TRBJ2-5	TGTGCCAGCAGCTTTCGGGACAGGAATAAAGAGACCCAGTACTTC	CASSFRDRNKETQYF
.	TRBD1	TRBV10-3	TRBJ2-5	TGTGCCATCGGGGGACAGGAAGAGACCCAGTACTTC	CAIGGQEETQYF
.	TRBD2	TRBV2	TRBJ2-3	TGTGCCAGCCCCGGTGGGACTAGCTCTAGCACAGATACGCAGTATTTT	CASPGGTSSSTDTQYF
.	TRBD1	TRBV7-9	TRBJ1-2	TGTGCCAGCAGCTTAGAAGCAGGGGGATATGGCTACACCTTC	CASSLEAGGYGYTF
.	TRBD1	TRBV4-2	TRBJ1-5	TGTGCCAGCAGCCAAGCGGGACAGGGAACGCAGCCCCAGCATTTT	CASSQAGQGTQPQHF
once	.	TRBV30	TRBJ1-2	TGTGCTATACTCGGGGGGCAGGGAGGGAACTATGGCTACACCTTC	CAILGGQGGNYGYTF
.	.	TRBV5-6	TRBJ1-6	TGTGCCAGCAGCTTCCTCGGGGGTGGAATATATCTTGATTCACCCCTCCACTTT	CASSFLGGGIYLDSPLHF
.	TRBD1	TRBV7-9	TRBJ1-6	TGTGCCAGCTCGGCGGGACAGGATGGCTCCTATAATTCACCCCTCCACTTT	CASSAGQDGSYNSPLHF
.	.	TRBV2	TRBJ1-1	TGTGCCAGCAGTGATGGGCTGAACACTGAAGCTTTCTTT	CASSDGLNTEAFF
.	TRBD1	TRBV19	TRBJ1-5	TGTGCCAGTAGTCGACGGACAGGGGATAATCAGCCCCAGCATTTT	CASSRRTGDNQPQHF
.	.	TRBV2	TRBJ2-7	TGTGCCAGCAGTCTGGACAACTACGAGCAGTACTTC	CASSLDNYEQYF
.	.	TRBV18	TRBJ1-1	TGTGCCAGCTCACCACGAGCGGCTGAAGCTTTCTTT	CASSPRAAEAFF
.	.	TRBV5-1	TRBJ1-5	TGCGCCAGCAGGGAGGGACCTGGCCATCCCCAGCATTTT	CASREGPGHPQHF
few	.	TRBV19	TRBJ1-2	TGTGCCAGTAGTATCCGACTGGGAGCTAACTATGGCTACACCTTC	CASSIRLGANYGYTF
.	.	TRBV14	TRBJ2-3	TGTGCCAGCAGCCAAGATTCGGGTGCTAGCACAGATACGCAGTATTTT	CASSQDSGASTDTQYF
.	.	TRBV7-9	TRBJ1-2	TGTGCCAGCAGCTTAGGTTTGGCGGTAGGAGGCTACACCTTC	CASSLGLAVGGYTF
.	TRBD2	TRBV29-1	TRBJ2-5	TGCAGCGTCCCCCTGACTAGCGGAGAGACCCAGTACTTC	CSVPLTSGETQYF
.	TRBD2	TRBV11-3	TRBJ2-1	TGTGCCAGCAGCTTAGACTTGCGACTAGCGGGGACCAATGAGCAGTTCTTC	CASSLDLRLAGTNEQFF
.	TRBD2	TRBV7-8	TRBJ2-5	TGTGCCAGCAGCTCTAGCGGGTCCGAGACCCAGTACTTC	CASSSSGSETQYF
few	TRBD1	TRBV28	TRBJ1-6	TGTGCCAGCAGTTCGCTGACAGGGGGCCTTAATTCACCCCTCCACTTT	CASSSLTGGLNSPLHF
.	.	TRBV3-1/TRBV3-2	TRBJ2-1	TGTGCCAGCAGCCATCTCACTAGTGTCCCAGGCAATGAGCAGTTCTTC	CASSHLTSVPGNEQFF
.	TRBD1	TRBV2	TRBJ1-1	TGTGCCAGCAGTAAACAGGGGCTGGGCCAAAACACTGAAGCTTTCTTT	CASSKQGLGQNTEAFF
.	TRBD2	TRBV5-1	TRBJ2-3	TGCGCCAGCAGCTTGGTGGGACTAGAAACAGATACGCAGTATTTT	CASSLVGLETDTQYF
.	.	TRBV6-6	TRBJ1-5	TGTGCCAGCAGTTGGGCCGGGGGTTATAGCAATCAGCCCCAGCATTTT	CASSWAGGYSNQPQHF
.	.	TRBV10-3	TRBJ1-6	TGTGCCATCAGTGAGAGGAGAAGCTCCTATAATTCACCCCTCCACTTT	CAISERRSSYNSPLHF
.	.	TRBV29-1	TRBJ1-5	TGCAGCGTTGAGATAGATGGGGAGCAGCCCCAGCATTTT	CSVEIDGEQPQHF
.	.	TRBV7-6	TRBJ1-2	TGTGCCAGCAGCAACGACCTCAGGGGAGTTGCTAGGGGCTACACCTTC	CASSNDLRGVARGYTF
.	.	TRBV27	TRBJ1-1	TGTGCCAGCAGTTCCCTGGTGCGGGGGAACACTGAAGCTTTCTTT	CASSSLVRGNTEAFF
.	.	TRBV28	TRBJ2-6	TGTGCCAGCAGTCACTCGCCCCTAGGAGTCAGGGCCAACGTCCTGACTTTC	CASSHSPLGVRANVLTF
.	TRBD1	TRBV9	TRBJ1-5	TGTGCCAGCAGCGCGGAGGGGACAGGCAATCAGCCCCAGCATTTT	CASSAEGTGNQPQHF
.	TRBD1	TRBV28	TRBJ1-5	TGTGCCAGCAGCAAGACAGGGGCCAATCAGCCCCAGCATTTT	CASSKTGANQPQHF
.	.	TRBV6-5	TRBJ1-1	TGTGCCAGCAGTTGGACAGAGGACACTGAAGCTTTCTTT	CASSWTEDTEAFF